The rows below give T cell receptor beta chains drawn from one sample of a study of blood T cell repertoires in COVID-19. The protocol was immunoSEQ multiplex PCR, while the TCRdb copy is restricted to in-frame clones and leaves out a portion. The sample contains around 250,000 clones, roughly 80% of which appear only once. Material for sequencing was peripheral blood. These TCRs come from a woman younger than 30 with acute or convalescent COVID-19. The CDR3 runs from the conserved cysteine through the conserved F or W. The D gene is left open where the match is weak. A clone size is listed for some rows: how often the clone was seen (once, few, many), or a class if it is expanded.

>TRBJ2-7|TRBV4-1|once|TRBD1
TGCGCCAGCAGCCAAGACTCGAGGCAGGGGGTTCGGTACGAGCAGTACTTC
CASSQDSRQGVRYEQYF
>TRBJ2-1|TRBV5-6|.|.
TGTGCCAGCAGATATGGACTTCGGGGGCAGTTCTTC
CASRYGLRGQFF
>TRBJ1-1|TRBV2|.|.
TGTGCCAGCAGTGAAGTAGCCAGGGTGGGAACTGAAGCTTTCTTT
CASSEVARVGTEAFF
>TRBJ2-5|TRBV28|.|.
TGTGCCAGCAGTACAGGACAGCCACGAGCACAGTACTTC
CASSTGQPRAQYF
>TRBJ2-1|TRBV5-8|.|.
TGTGCCAGCAGCTTGGGTAGGGGTCAGGGTTCGAATGAGCAGTTCTTC
CASSLGRGQGSNEQFF
>TRBJ2-2|TRBV7-8|.|TRBD2
TGTGCCAGCAGCTCCACTGCGGGAGTGAACACCGGGGAGCTGTTTTTT
CASSSTAGVNTGELFF
>TRBJ1-1|TRBV7-8|.|.
TGTGCCAGCAGCTTAGGACAGGCCACCGAAGCTTTCTTT
CASSLGQATEAFF
>TRBJ2-5|TRBV2|.|.
TGTGCCAGCAGCGCAATCAGCGGACAAGAGACCCAGTACTTC
CASSAISGQETQYF
>TRBJ2-1|TRBV9|.|.
TGTGCCAGCAGCGTAGGAAGTAGGGGCTCCTACAATGAGCAGTTCTTC
CASSVGSRGSYNEQFF
>TRBJ2-7|TRBV7-2|.|.
TGTGCCAGCAGCTTAGACAGGGTTTACGAGCAGTACTTC
CASSLDRVYEQYF
>TRBJ2-2|TRBV24-1|once|TRBD2
TGTGCCACCGGGGAGGGAACCGCGAACACCGGGGAGCTGTTTTTT
CATGEGTANTGELFF
>TRBJ2-7|TRBV5-1|once|.
TGCGCCAGCAGCGGGTCGACTAAGGCCTACGAGCAGTACTTC
CASSGSTKAYEQYF
>TRBJ1-1|TRBV18|.|.
TGTGCCAGCTCACCGGGGGCCTTACAGAACACTGAAGCTTTCTTT
CASSPGALQNTEAFF
>TRBJ1-4|TRBV5-6|.|.
TGTGCCAGCAGCTTGAGAACAGACACAAAACTGTTTTTT
CASSLRTDTKLFF
>TRBJ2-1|TRBV18|few|TRBD2
TGTGCCAGCTCACCACGTCTGACTAGCGGGACCCTCGGTGAGCAGTTCTTC
CASSPRLTSGTLGEQFF
>TRBJ1-4|TRBV28|.|.
TGTGCCAGCAGAACTCGGGGGGCCCGGGAAAAACTGTTTTTT
CASRTRGAREKLFF
>TRBJ1-1|TRBV20-1|.|.
TGCAGTGCTAGTTTTACAGGGAACACTGAAGCTTTCTTT
CSASFTGNTEAFF
>TRBJ1-6|TRBV7-2|.|.
TGTGCCAGCAGCTTAGTTGACAGAAATAATTCACCCCTCCACTTT
CASSLVDRNNSPLHF
>TRBJ2-1|TRBV6-1|.|TRBD2
TGTGCCAGCAGTGCGATAGGGACTAGAAAACAGGACGAGCAGTTCTTC
CASSAIGTRKQDEQFF
>TRBJ1-1|TRBV28|few|TRBD1
TGTGCCAGCACCCGACCCGGACAGGGAGTGGAAGCTTTCTTT
CASTRPGQGVEAFF
>TRBJ1-2|TRBV19|few|.
TGTGCCAGTGGACAATATGGCTACACCTTC
CASGQYGYTF
>TRBJ1-1|TRBV19|.|TRBD1
TGTGCCAGTAGTCTCGGACAGGGGTACACTGAAGCTTTCTTT
CASSLGQGYTEAFF
>TRBJ2-7|TRBV5-3|.|TRBD2
TGTGCCAGAAGCAACGGACTAGCGGGCACGCCTTACGAGCAGTACTTC
CARSNGLAGTPYEQYF
>TRBJ1-3|TRBV2|.|TRBD1
TGTGCCAGCGGGACAGGCGGCTCGACCATATATTTT
CASGTGGSTIYF
>TRBJ2-5|TRBV4-3|.|TRBD1
TGCGCCAGCAGCCATAAGACCCTGGCAGGGGGCGGGGAGACCCAGTACTTC
CASSHKTLAGGGETQYF
>TRBJ1-3|TRBV27|.|.
TGTGCCAGCAGCCCAGGGGATCTCGTCTCTGGAAACACCATATATTTT
CASSPGDLVSGNTIYF
>TRBJ2-5|TRBV5-1|once|TRBD1
TGCGCCAGCAGCCTACCGGGACAGGGACGAGAGACCCAGTACTTC
CASSLPGQGRETQYF
>TRBJ1-2|TRBV18|.|TRBD1
TGTGCCAGCTCACCCACGGGACAGGGGAATGGCTACACCTTC
CASSPTGQGNGYTF
>TRBJ2-1|TRBV6-2/TRBV6-3|.|TRBD2
TGTGCCAGCAGTCCGGGAGGTGAGCAGTTCTTC
CASSPGGEQFF
>TRBJ2-7|TRBV18|.|TRBD1
TGTGCCAGCTCTATCGACAGGGTAACCTACGAGCAGTACTTC
CASSIDRVTYEQYF
>TRBJ2-5|TRBV5-4|.|TRBD2
TGTGCCAGCAGCTCGCGCGACCGGGACTATCAAGAGACCCAGTACTTC
CASSSRDRDYQETQYF
>TRBJ2-1|TRBV7-2|.|TRBD2
TGTGCCAGCAGCTTAATAGGCGGGAGCTCCTACAATGAGCAGTTCTTC
CASSLIGGSSYNEQFF
>TRBJ1-2|TRBV6-2/TRBV6-3|.|TRBD1
TGTGCCAGCAGTTTAAACAGGGGGCGTCACTATGGCTACACCTTC
CASSLNRGRHYGYTF
>TRBJ2-5|TRBV28|.|.
TGTGCCAGCAGCGTGACTAGTATCGAGACCCAGTACTTC
CASSVTSIETQYF
>TRBJ2-1|TRBV3-1/TRBV3-2|.|TRBD2
TGTGCCAGCAGCCTCGGACTAGCGGGACACCAGGCATTCGAGCAGTTCTTC
CASSLGLAGHQAFEQFF
>TRBJ1-3|TRBV2|few|.
TGTGCCAGCAGTCAATCCCCGACAGCGTACTCTGGAAACACCATATATTTT
CASSQSPTAYSGNTIYF
>TRBJ1-2|TRBV19|.|.
TGTGCCAGTAGTATAGATTCGAGTTACAGGGCCACCTATGGCTACACCTTC
CASSIDSSYRATYGYTF
>TRBJ2-7|TRBV19|few|TRBD1
TGTGCCAGTAGTAAGACAGGGTACGGCGAGCAGTACTTC
CASSKTGYGEQYF
>TRBJ1-3|TRBV4-3|few|TRBD1
TGCGCCAGCAGCCAAGATAATGCAGGGGGACCTGGAAACACCATATATTTT
CASSQDNAGGPGNTIYF
>TRBJ1-1|TRBV6-1|.|TRBD1
TGTGCCAGCAGTGGACGCGATTCCTTTACAGGGGGTTATGAAGCTTTCTTT
CASSGRDSFTGGYEAFF
>TRBJ2-7|TRBV15|.|.
TGTGCCACCCACCAGCGGGTGGCATCGGGACAGTACTTC
CATHQRVASGQYF
>TRBJ1-2|TRBV7-2|.|.
TGTGCCAGCAGCCCAAGCGGGATTGCCTATGGCTACACCTTC
CASSPSGIAYGYTF
>TRBJ2-5|TRBV11-2|.|TRBD1
TGTGCCAGCAGCCCGAACAGGGGGTACCAAGAGACCCAGTACTTC
CASSPNRGYQETQYF
>TRBJ1-4|TRBV6-5|few|.
TGTGCCAGCAGTATAAACAGGGTTGGGGAAAAACTGTTTTTT
CASSINRVGEKLFF
>TRBJ2-1|TRBV9|.|.
TGTGCCAGCAGCCTCAGGGTAACGAGCTCCTACAATGAGCAGTTCTTC
CASSLRVTSSYNEQFF
>TRBJ1-2|TRBV30|.|TRBD1
TGTGCCTGGAGTGCCGGACAGGGGGCCTATGGCTACACCTTC
CAWSAGQGAYGYTF
>TRBJ2-3|TRBV9|.|.
TGTGCCAGCAGCGTAGCCCCCCTTAGCACAGATACGCAGTATTTT
CASSVAPLSTDTQYF
>TRBJ2-7|TRBV7-9|.|.
TGTGCCAGCAGCAACACCTACGAGCAGTACTTC
CASSNTYEQYF
>TRBJ1-5|TRBV27|.|TRBD1
TGTGCCAGCAGTTTCGGAAGCGGACAGGGGGCACAGCCCCAGCATTTT
CASSFGSGQGAQPQHF
>TRBJ2-3|TRBV9|few|TRBD2
TGTGCCAGCAGCGAATCAGCGGGAGTCCCAGATACGCAGTATTTT
CASSESAGVPDTQYF
>TRBJ1-5|TRBV2|.|.
TGTGCCAGCAGTGAACAGGGGAGGGGGCCCCAGCATTTT
CASSEQGRGPQHF
>TRBJ1-1|TRBV30|.|.
TGTGCCTGGGGGGGAGGGCCCACTGAAGCTTTCTTT
CAWGGGPTEAFF
>TRBJ2-6|TRBV6-5|.|TRBD1
TGTGCCAGCAGCTGGACAGGTTCTGGGGCCAACGTCCTGACTTTC
CASSWTGSGANVLTF